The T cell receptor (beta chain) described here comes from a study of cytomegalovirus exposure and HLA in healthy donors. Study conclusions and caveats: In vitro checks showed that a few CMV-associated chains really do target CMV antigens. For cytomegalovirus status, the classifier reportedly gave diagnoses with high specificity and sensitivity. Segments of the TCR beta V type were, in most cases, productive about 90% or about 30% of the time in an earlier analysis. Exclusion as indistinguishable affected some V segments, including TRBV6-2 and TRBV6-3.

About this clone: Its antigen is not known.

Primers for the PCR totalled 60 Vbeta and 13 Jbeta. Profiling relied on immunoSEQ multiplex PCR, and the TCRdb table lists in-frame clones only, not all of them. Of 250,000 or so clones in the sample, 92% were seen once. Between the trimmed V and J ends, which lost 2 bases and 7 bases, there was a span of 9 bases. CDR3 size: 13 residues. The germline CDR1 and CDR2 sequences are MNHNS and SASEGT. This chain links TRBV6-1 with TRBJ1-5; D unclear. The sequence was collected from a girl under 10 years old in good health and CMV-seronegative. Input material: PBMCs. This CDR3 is CASSETREQPQHF. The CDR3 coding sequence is TGTGCCAGCAGTGAAACGCGGGAACAGCCCCAGCATTTT.